The present TCR beta chain was sequenced within a study of spatial heterogeneity in lung cancer. The time point: sample taken at primary tumor resection. Samples came from 72 TRACERx patients with untreated early-stage lung cancer. Material for sequencing was whole RNA from tumor, nontumor lung or frozen PBMC, left unsorted. TCR cDNA molecules each had a unique molecular identifier. MiXCR, run by TCRdb on the 5' RACE reads, gives a single entry per CDR3 protein. This sample has some 100,000 distinct CDR3 sequences, with about 12% found just once. This clonotype was counted a few times. CDR1 and CDR2 from the germline V gene are SGHVS and FQNEAQ. This CDR3 is 13 amino acids long. V dropped 1 base and J dropped 2 bases, with 4 bases sitting between them.

This clonotype originated in a male donor with early-stage non-small cell lung cancer. The chain carries TRBV7-8 and TRBJ2-3; D gene uncertain. Material: PBMCs, obtained at surgery. CDR3: CASSLDVTDTQYF. The CDR3 DNA is TGTGCCAGCAGCTTAGACGTCACAGATACGCAGTATTTT.